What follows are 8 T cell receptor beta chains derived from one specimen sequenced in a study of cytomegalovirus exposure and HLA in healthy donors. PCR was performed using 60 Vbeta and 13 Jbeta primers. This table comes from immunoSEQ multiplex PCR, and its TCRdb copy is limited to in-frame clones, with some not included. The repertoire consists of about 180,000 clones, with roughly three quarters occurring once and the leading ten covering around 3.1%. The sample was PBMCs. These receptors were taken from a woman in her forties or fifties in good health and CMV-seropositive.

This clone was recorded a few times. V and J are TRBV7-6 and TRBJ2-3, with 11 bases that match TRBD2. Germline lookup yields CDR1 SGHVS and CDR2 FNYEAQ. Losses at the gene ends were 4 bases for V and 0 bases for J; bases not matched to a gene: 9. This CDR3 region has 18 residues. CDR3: CASSWSFLAGGSTDTQYF. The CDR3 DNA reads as TGTGCCAGCAGCTGGTCGTTTCTAGCGGGGGGAAGCACAGATACGCAGTATTTT. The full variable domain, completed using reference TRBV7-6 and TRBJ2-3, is GAGVSQSPRYKVTKRGQDVALRCDPISGHVSLYWYRQALGQGPEFLTYFNYEAQQDKSGLPNDRFSAERPEGSISTLTIQRTEQRDSAMYRCASSWSFLAGGSTDTQYFGPGTRLTVL.

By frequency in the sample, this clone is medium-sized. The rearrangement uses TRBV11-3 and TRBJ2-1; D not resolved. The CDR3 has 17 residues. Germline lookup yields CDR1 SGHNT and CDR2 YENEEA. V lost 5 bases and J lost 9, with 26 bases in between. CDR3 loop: CASSPRRGGASTTEQFF. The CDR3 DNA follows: TGTGCCAGCAGCCCACGTCGCGGCGGCGCTTCAACTACTGAGCAGTTCTTC. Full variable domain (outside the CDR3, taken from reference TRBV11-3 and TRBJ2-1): EAGVVQSPRYKIIEKKQPVAFWCNPISGHNTLYWYLQNLGQGPELLIRYENEEAVDDSQLPKDRFSAERLKGVDSTLKIQPAELGDSAVYLCASSPRRGGASTTEQFFGPGTRLTVL.

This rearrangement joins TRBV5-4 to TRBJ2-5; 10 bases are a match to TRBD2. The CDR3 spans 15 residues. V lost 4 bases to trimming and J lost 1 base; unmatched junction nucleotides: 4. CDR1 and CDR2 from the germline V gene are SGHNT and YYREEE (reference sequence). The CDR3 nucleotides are TGTGCCAGCAGCCAAAAGCGGGAGGGCCAAGAGACCCAGTACTTC. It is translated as CASSQKREGQETQYF.

CDR3 coding DNA: TGCGCCAGCAGCCGCCAAAGAACGGTCCCCACTGAAGCTTTCTTT. It specifies CASSRQRTVPTEAFF. The chain links TRBV4-3 to TRBJ1-1; D gene ambiguous. Trimming removed 4 bases from V and 4 bases from J, with 16 bases in between. The CDR3 is 15 residues long. CDR1 is LGHNA and CDR2 is YSLEER in the germline V gene.

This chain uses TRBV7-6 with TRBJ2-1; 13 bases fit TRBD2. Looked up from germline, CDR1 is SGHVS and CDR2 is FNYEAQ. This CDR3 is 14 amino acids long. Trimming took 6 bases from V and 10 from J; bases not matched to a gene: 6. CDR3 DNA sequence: TGTGCCAGCAGAGGACTAGCGGGGGTAGGGGAGCAGTTCTTC. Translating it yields CASRGLAGVGEQFF. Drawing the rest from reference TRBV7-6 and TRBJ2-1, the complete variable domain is GAGVSQSPRYKVTKRGQDVALRCDPISGHVSLYWYRQALGQGPEFLTYFNYEAQQDKSGLPNDRFSAERPEGSISTLTIQRTEQRDSAMYRCASRGLAGVGEQFFGPGTRLTVL.

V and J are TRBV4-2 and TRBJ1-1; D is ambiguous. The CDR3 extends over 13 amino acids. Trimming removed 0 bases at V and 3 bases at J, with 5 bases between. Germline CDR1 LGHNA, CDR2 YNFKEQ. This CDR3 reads CASSQDSDTEAFF. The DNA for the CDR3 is TGTGCCAGCAGCCAAGATTCGGACACTGAAGCTTTCTTT.

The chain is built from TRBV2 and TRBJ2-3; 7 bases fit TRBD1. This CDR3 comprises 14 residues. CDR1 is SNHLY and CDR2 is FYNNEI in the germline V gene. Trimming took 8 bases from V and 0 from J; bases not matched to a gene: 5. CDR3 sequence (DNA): TGTGCCAGCCAGGGGACAGCCAGCACAGATACGCAGTATTTT. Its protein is CASQGTASTDTQYF.

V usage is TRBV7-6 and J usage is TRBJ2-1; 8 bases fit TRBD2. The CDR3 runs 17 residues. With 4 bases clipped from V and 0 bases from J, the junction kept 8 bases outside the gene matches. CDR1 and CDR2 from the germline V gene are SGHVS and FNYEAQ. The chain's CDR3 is CASSSQLAEDSYNEQFF. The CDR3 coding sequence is TGTGCCAGCAGCTCGCAACTAGCGGAAGACTCCTACAATGAGCAGTTCTTC.